A single sample is the source of the 2 T cell receptor beta chains below, sequenced in a study of blood T cell repertoires in COVID-19. The table came from immunoSEQ multiplex PCR; TCRdb's copy has only in-frame clones and leaves some out. This sample has 150,000 to 200,000 clones, with 80% to 90% found just once. Sequencing was performed on peripheral blood. Source of these receptors: a man between 65 and 80 years old with active or convalescent COVID-19.

In this sample, this clone turned up a few times. The chain is built from TRBV28 and TRBJ2-7; perhaps TRBD2 as D (5 bases). Germline CDR1 MDHEN, CDR2 SYDVKM. Trimming stripped 2 bases from V and 1 base from J, with 12 bases between. This CDR3 is built from 15 residues. CDR3 coding DNA: TGTGCCAGCAGTTTAATGCGGGTCACGTCCTACGAGCAGTACTTC. Its translation: CASSLMRVTSYEQYF.

The chain uses TRBV9 and TRBJ2-3, with a weak D call TRBD1 (6 bases). Trimming cost V 4 bases and J 0 bases, with 18 bases left between them. The germline V gene encodes CDR1 SGDLS and CDR2 YYNGEE. This CDR3 spans 17 amino acids. The CDR3 loop reads CASSRMAQGISTDTQYF. The DNA of the CDR3 is TGTGCCAGCAGCCGAATGGCCCAGGGGATAAGCACAGATACGCAGTATTTT.